This TCR beta chain was documented in a study of T cell responses to AZD1222 COVID-19 vaccine. Clones were sequenced by immunoSEQ multiplex PCR, and TCRdb holds only the in-frame ones, with some missing. The table shows 100,000 to 150,000 clones, with about 93% occurring only once. The study, taken as a whole, reports: In all cases, repertoires were sampled only after the peak T cell response. Only 5 or 6 individuals given AZD1222 were seropositive at baseline. As reported, nearly half of all spike-specific TCRs target variant regions that are unmutated.

A word on this clone: The target antigen is unknown.

The TCR comes from an adult who received the AZD1222 COVID-19 vaccine. The source material was peripheral blood, sampled 28 days after the second AZD1222 dose.

The CDR3 nucleotides are TGTGCCAGCAGTTTAGCCTCCAGGGCCGGCAATCAGCCCCAGCATTTT. Translation: CASSLASRAGNQPQHF. This chain connects TRBV28 to TRBJ1-5; a possible D gene is TRBD1 (5 bases). Germline V gene data show CDR1 as MDHEN and CDR2 as SYDVKM. Trimming removed 2 bases from V and 2 bases from J, with 13 bases in between. The CDR3 loop spans 16 amino acids.